A selection of T cell receptor beta chains follows, all from one sample in a study of regulatory T cells in long-lasting Graves disease. TCRdb fed the multiplex PCR reads into MiXCR, producing one record per CDR3 protein. The sample carries 450,000 to 500,000 distinct CDR3 sequences, about 16% recorded once. A further study also used this sample, focusing on T cells in Graves' hyperthyroidism and ophthalmopathy.

The source was peripheral blood mononuclear cells (PBMCs), collected at new diagnosis, from a patient treated with antithyroid drugs. The receptor set was obtained from a middle-aged man with Graves disease. Both conserved end residues are part of each CDR3.

>TRBJ2-7|TRBV28
CASSPGVASSYEQYF
>TRBJ1-2|TRBV18
CASSPRHYGYTF
>TRBJ1-4|TRBV5-1
CASSLAGGWFEKLFF
>TRBJ1-1|TRBV29-1
CSVHQPDSHNTEAFF
>TRBJ2-7|TRBV5-1
CASSLGWGPYEQYF
>TRBJ1-2|TRBV6-1
CASSATVNYGYTF
>TRBJ1-1|TRBV12-3/TRBV12-4
CASTPLGLVDTEAFF
>TRBJ2-3|TRBV3-1
CASSQGGLRVGDTQYF
>TRBJ2-7|TRBV2
CASSESWLARQYF
>TRBJ2-7|TRBV27
CASSPIPNYEQYF
>TRBJ2-3|TRBV27
CASRTTAVTDTQYF
>TRBJ2-1|TRBV20-1
CSARLRPSGRVNEQFF
>TRBJ2-1|TRBV6-2/TRBV6-3
CASSYRAGGLGEQFF
>TRBJ2-7|TRBV5-1
CASSLLEGGSYEQYF
>TRBJ2-7|TRBV20-1
CSASQVLERAYEQYF
>TRBJ2-3|TRBV10-3
CAISTRTTTDTQYF
>TRBJ1-1|TRBV19
CASSRTGNVNTEAFF
>TRBJ2-7|TRBV16
CASSQSSSHEQYF
>TRBJ2-7|TRBV5-1
CASSLDGGPWSYEQYF
>TRBJ2-1|TRBV20-1
CSARPTQGTSGSYNEQFF
>TRBJ2-3|TRBV27
CASSSKRQGDLTDTQYF
>TRBJ2-5|TRBV2
CASSEAPRLQETQHF
>TRBJ2-5|TRBV24-1
CATSDLKGASQETQYF
>TRBJ2-1|TRBV29-1
CSVKTSGREGEQFF
>TRBJ1-4|TRBV6-2/TRBV6-3
CASSYSTVGEKLFF
>TRBJ2-1|TRBV18
CASSPRGGAYNEQFF
>TRBJ2-3|TRBV30
CAWRDVDRDTQYF
>TRBJ1-5|TRBV12-5
CASGLTGGQPQHF
>TRBJ2-3|TRBV7-9
CASSFYGIDTQYF
>TRBJ2-7|TRBV2
CASSGWGSYEQYF
>TRBJ1-2|TRBV20-1
CSASVEGMYGYTF
>TRBJ2-5|TRBV29-1
CSVYLPQETQYF
>TRBJ1-2|TRBV11-2
CASSSLVAVDGYTF
>TRBJ2-7|TRBV14
CASSPGQGAFKQYF
>TRBJ2-7|TRBV6-1
CARRLAGLEEQYF
>TRBJ2-3|TRBV5-5
CASSWTGGEDTQYF
>TRBJ1-2|TRBV27
CASRTGQRIPNYGYTF
>TRBJ2-1|TRBV19
CASRVTGGVRSSYNEQFF
>TRBJ2-2|TRBV28
CASSPFSGRATGELFF